This record covers a single T cell receptor (beta chain). The sample belongs to a study of shared clonotypes between healthy human individuals. The CDR3 loop spans 19 amino acids. V gave up 0 bases and J gave up 1 base; unmatched junction bases: 9. Germline-derived CDR1 and CDR2 are LGHNA and YNFKEQ. The protocol was immunoSEQ multiplex PCR, while the TCRdb copy is restricted to in-frame clones and leaves out a portion. The sample lists about 520,000 clones; roughly 80% were seen once. Sample: PBMCs. The receptor's source is a woman aged 40 to 50 in good health. Some clones in this sample may be carry-over from other donors' samples. The J gene is TRBJ2-3, the V gene TRBV4-2; 11 bases line up with TRBD2. The DNA for the CDR3 is TGTGCCAGCAGCCAAGAGCTTAGCGGGAGGGCCGGCCGCACAGATACGCAGTATTTT. Encoded protein: CASSQELSGRAGRTDTQYF.